This record covers a single T cell receptor (beta chain). The data were obtained in a study of CD8 T cells in Susac syndrome. Overall study context: When blood was drawn, the patients with Susac syndrome were therapy-naive, on corticosteroids, or on intravenous immunoglobulin alone.

V gave up 5 bases and J gave up 7 bases; unmatched junction bases: 7. This CDR3 is 15 amino acids long. The germline V gene has CDR1 KGHDR and CDR2 SFDVKD. The RNA, roughly 0.5 to 1 ug, was put through reverse transcription using random hexamers. TCRdb itself ran the immunoSEQ multiplex PCR reads through MiXCR, one entry per CDR3 protein. The table includes about 140,000 distinct CDR3 sequences, roughly 94% detected once. The sequence was obtained from a human donor with Susac syndrome. The sequencing input was CD4+ T cells from PBMCs. This chain links TRBV24-1 with TRBJ1-4, with 9 bases lining up with TRBD1. The CDR3: CATSVGTGITEKLFF. The CDR3 coding sequence is TGTGCCACCAGTGTTGGGACAGGGATAACTGAAAAACTGTTTTTT.